The clone carrying this TCR beta chain was picked up a small number of times. Template switching, a step in the protocol, added a universal primer site, and cDNA carried unique molecular identifiers. Each CDR3 protein gets one entry after TCRdb re-called the 5' RACE reads with MiXCR. The sample lists under 900,000 distinct CDR3 sequences, 10% to 15% occurring once. The sample is drawn from a study of identical twins. J lost 5 bases, V lost 5 bases, and 5 bases had no gene match. CDR3 size: 13 residues. Germline assignment: CDR1 SEHNR and CDR2 FQNEAQ (reference sequence). These sequences were also reported in another study, on yellow fever vaccine responses in identical twins. From that study: In identical twins, vaccine T cell responses appeared partly shared and partly individual.

The gene calls are TRBV7-9 and TRBJ2-7, with TRBD1 matching 8 bases. The sequence was collected from a woman aged 18-29 years in good health. Sequenced: PBMCs. Written as DNA, the CDR3 is TGTGCCAGCAGCAAACAGGGGGTCAACGAGCAGTACTTC. Protein product: CASSKQGVNEQYF.